These 12 T cell receptor beta chains originate from one sample sequenced in a study of blood T cell repertoires in COVID-19. Sequencing used immunoSEQ multiplex PCR; TCRdb keeps in-frame clones, though not all of them. The repertoire includes some 400,000 clones, 80% to 95% of them detected once, and over 0.7% sits in the top ten. The sample taken for sequencing was PBMCs or T cells enriched from blood (not recorded which). All receptors come from a woman aged 40 to 49 who had been exposed to COVID-19.

CDR3 protein: CASGFMTTGTGGANGYTF. The CDR3 DNA follows: TGTGCTAGTGGTTTTATGACCACCGGGACAGGGGGCGCGAATGGCTACACCTTC. J is TRBJ1-2 and V is TRBV12-5, with 12 positions matching TRBD1. CDR1 is LGHNT, CDR2 FRNRAP, per germline. After removal of 3 bases from V and 6 bases from J, the junction contained 14 bases not matched to a gene. The CDR3 consists of 18 residues.

This rearrangement joins TRBV18 to TRBJ1-1; 12 bases are a match to TRBD1. This CDR3 comprises 16 residues. Per the germline V gene, CDR1 is KGHSH and CDR2 is LQKENI. V dropped 3 bases and J dropped 4; count of bases not matched to a gene: 6. The CDR3 is CASSPGQGARGTEAFF. CDR3 nucleotides: TGTGCCAGCTCACCGGGACAGGGGGCGCGTGGCACTGAAGCTTTCTTT. Full variable domain (outside the CDR3, taken from reference TRBV18 and TRBJ1-1): NAGVMQNPRHLVRRRGQEARLRCSPMKGHSHVYWYRQLPEEGLKFMVYLQKENIIDESGMPKERFSAEFPKEGPSILRIQQVVRGDSAAYFCASSPGQGARGTEAFFGQGTRLTVV.

V and J are TRBV10-2 and TRBJ1-1; a possible D gene is TRBD1 (5 bases). Trimming shortened V by 11 bases and J by 6 bases, and 16 bases separated the two germline ends. The CDR3 runs to 12 residues. Germline CDR1 reads WSHSY; CDR2 reads SAAADI. The CDR3 spells CAARTGLSEAFF. As DNA, the CDR3 is TGCGCCGCCCGGACGGGACTATCTGAAGCTTTCTTT.

In DNA form, the CDR3 reads TGTGCCAGCACAATAGCGGGGGGTCTACAGTACTTC. Protein sequence: CASTIAGGLQYF. The rearrangement uses TRBV12-3 or TRBV12-4 and TRBJ2-5; TRBD2 matches 10 bases. The CDR3 spans 12 residues. J gave up 11 bases and V 7 bases, and 7 bases lay outside the gene matches.

The chain links TRBV9 to TRBJ1-6; D is uncertain. This CDR3 contains 13 residues. Trimming removed 4 bases at V and 6 bases at J, with 8 bases between. Germline values: CDR1 SGDLS, CDR2 YYNGEE. The CDR3 sequence: CASSSRSNSPLHF. The CDR3 DNA is TGTGCCAGCAGCTCCAGAAGTAATTCACCCCTCCACTTT.

This clone was picked up a small number of times. This chain joins TRBV5-1 and TRBJ2-7; 9 bases fit TRBD2. In germline, CDR1 is SGHRS, CDR2 YFSETQ. J gave up 0 bases and V 3 bases, and 4 bases lay outside the gene matches. The CDR3 length is 15 residues. CDR3 region: CASSSLTSGSYEQYF. In DNA, the CDR3 is TGCGCCAGCAGCTCTTTGACTAGCGGCTCCTACGAGCAGTACTTC. Looking up the rest from reference TRBV5-1 and TRBJ2-7 gives the full variable domain: KAGVTQTPRYLIKTRGQQVTLSCSPISGHRSVSWYQQTPGQGLQFLFEYFSETQRNKGNFPGRFSGRQFSNSRSEMNVSTLELGDSALYLCASSSLTSGSYEQYFGPGTRLTVT.

The chain has TRBV14 and TRBJ1-3, with D uncertain. Trimming pared 2 bases from V and 9 bases from J, leaving 8 bases between. CDR1 is SGHDN and CDR2 is FVKESK in the germline V gene. The CDR3 sequence is 12 residues long. The CDR3 loop reads CASSQNEFTIYF. DNA of the CDR3: TGTGCCAGCAGCCAAAACGAGTTCACCATATATTTT.

This chain links TRBV28 with TRBJ2-1, with a possible D match to TRBD1 (5 bases). This CDR3 contains 12 residues. V was shortened by 3 bases and J by 13 bases, with 13 bases between the two germline ends. Germline-derived CDR1 and CDR2 are MDHEN and SYDVKM. The CDR3, as DNA: TGTGCCAGCAGTTTGGGTCCCAGGGAACAGTTCTTC. Its translation: CASSLGPREQFF.

This clone is a singleton in its sample. The chain carries TRBV13 and TRBJ2-1; 11 nucleotides match TRBD2. This CDR3 comprises 16 residues. The V segment lost 4 bases and the J segment 4 bases; nucleotides outside the gene matches: 6. From germline, CDR1 is PRHDT and CDR2 FYEKMQ (reference sequence). The chain's CDR3 is CASSSSSGGSYNEQFF. The CDR3 nucleotides are TGTGCCAGCAGCTCTTCTAGCGGGGGGTCATACAATGAGCAGTTCTTC.

This chain uses TRBV5-1 with TRBJ2-7; 13 bases are a match to TRBD2. Looked up from germline, CDR1 is SGHRS and CDR2 is YFSETQ. The CDR3 sequence is 15 residues long. J lost 5 bases, V lost 2 bases, and 4 bases had no gene match. The CDR3 reads CASSLGLAGADEQYF. The CDR3 bases are TGCGCCAGCAGCTTAGGACTAGCGGGGGCGGACGAGCAGTACTTC.

This chain links TRBV6-2 or TRBV6-3 with TRBJ1-5, with no clear D. The CDR3 extends over 14 amino acids. Trimming removed 2 bases at V and 2 bases at J, with 7 bases between. The V gene's germline CDR1 is MNHEY and CDR2 SVGEGT. The CDR3 loop reads CASSYVQGNQPQHF. The CDR3 nucleotides are TGTGCCAGCAGTTACGTCCAGGGCAATCAGCCCCAGCATTTT.

The rearrangement uses TRBV6-5 and TRBJ1-1; D is uncertain. Trimming took 0 bases from V and 8 from J, leaving 10 bases between them. CDR1 MNHEY and CDR2 SVGAGI come from the germline V gene. CDR3 size: 13 residues. In DNA, the CDR3 is TGTGCCAGCAGTTACTCGATCCCGGTAGAAGCTTTCTTT. This sequence encodes CASSYSIPVEAFF.